Listed below are T cell receptor beta chains from one sample, sequenced in a study of technical replicates of blood from a few donors. Profiling relied on immunoSEQ multiplex PCR, and the TCRdb table lists in-frame clones only, not all of them. The sample lists 74,000 or so clones, about 92% occurring once. Material for sequencing was T cells isolated from PBMCs. Receptors were obtained from a human donor in good health. CDR3s include the opening cysteine and the closing phenylalanine or tryptophan. The D gene is left open where the match is weak. Not all rows give a size; the values are once, few, many and, for expanded clones, a class.

TRBJ2-7 TRBV28 - TRBD2 CASSPSGSTYEQYF TGTGCCAGCAGTCCGAGCGGGAGCACCTACGAGCAGTACTTC
TRBJ2-1 TRBV10-3 - - CAISEPAAEKAEQFF TGTGCCATCAGTGAGCCAGCGGCAGAGAAAGCTGAGCAGTTCTTC
TRBJ1-4 TRBV2 - TRBD1 CASHRGLNEKLFF TGTGCCAGTCACAGGGGCCTTAATGAAAAACTGTTTTTT
TRBJ2-1 TRBV4-1 - TRBD2 CASSPGLAGNEQFF TGCGCCAGCAGCCCGGGACTAGCAGGCAATGAGCAGTTCTTC
TRBJ2-1 TRBV11-2 - - CASSLSYGGLSYNEQFF TGTGCCAGCAGCTTATCATATGGGGGCCTCTCCTACAATGAGCAGTTCTTC
TRBJ2-7 TRBV19 - TRBD1 CASSINLGQGAYEQYF TGTGCCAGTAGTATAAACCTTGGACAGGGGGCTTACGAGCAGTACTTC
TRBJ2-5 TRBV19 - - CASSPKGQPFSQETQYF TGTGCCAGTAGTCCCAAAGGACAGCCCTTCTCTCAAGAGACCCAGTACTTC
TRBJ1-4 TRBV6-5 - - CASRPRFQGVEKLFF TGTGCCAGCAGACCCCGATTTCAGGGTGTGGAAAAACTGTTTTTT
TRBJ2-1 TRBV12-5 once TRBD2 CASGGTSAYNEQFF TGTGCTAGTGGTGGGACTAGCGCCTACAATGAGCAGTTCTTC
TRBJ1-2 TRBV4-3 - - CASSQGRQGYGYTF TGCGCCAGCAGCCAAGGAAGGCAGGGCTATGGCTACACCTTC
TRBJ2-7 TRBV14 few TRBD1 CASSQVGWTGKEDEQYF TGTGCCAGCAGCCAAGTTGGGTGGACAGGGAAAGAAGACGAGCAGTACTTC
TRBJ2-5 TRBV28 - - CASSFLLESISQYF TGTGCCAGCAGTTTTCTATTAGAAAGTATATCCCAGTACTTC
TRBJ2-1 TRBV28 - TRBD2 CASSLGLDLYNEQFF TGTGCCAGCAGTTTAGGACTAGATCTTTACAATGAGCAGTTCTTC
TRBJ1-3 TRBV5-1 - - CASSQTGSGNTIYF TGCGCCAGCAGCCAAACAGGGTCCGGAAACACCATATATTTT
TRBJ2-1 TRBV27 - TRBD1 CASTTGGLSYNEQFF TGTGCCAGCACTACAGGGGGTTTATCCTACAATGAGCAGTTCTTC
TRBJ2-3 TRBV10-3 - TRBD2 CAISESNGGRALDTQYF TGTGCCATCAGTGAGTCTAACGGCGGGAGGGCCTTAGATACGCAGTATTTT
TRBJ2-3 TRBV6-9 - TRBD2 CASSRTSGSNKDTDTQYF TGTGCCAGCAGTCGGACTAGCGGGAGTAATAAGGACACAGATACGCAGTATTTT
TRBJ2-2 TRBV16 - - CASSQSGSVSELFF TGTGCCAGCAGCCAATCTGGTAGCGTGTCCGAGCTGTTTTTT
TRBJ2-7 TRBV2 - TRBD2 CASSGTSGRGSYF TGTGCCAGCAGCGGGACTAGCGGGAGAGGCAGCTACTTC